This T cell receptor (beta chain) comes out of a study of cytotoxic CD8 clonotypes in ibrutinib-treated CLL. Repertoires were generated with immunoSEQ multiplex PCR, while TCRdb's copy carries only in-frame clones and drops some. This repertoire shows approximately 160,000 clones, roughly 90% found once; its top ten account for roughly 3%. Germline CDR1 reads MNHNY; CDR2 reads SVGAGI (reference sequence). This CDR3 has 14 amino acids. The germline V and J ends were trimmed by 2 bases and 1 base, with 3 bases remaining between them. The sequence came from a human donor with chronic lymphocytic leukemia. The starting material was PBMCs, obtained at disease progression, from a patient treated with ibrutinib. The chain has TRBV6-6 and TRBJ2-6; D uncertain. This chain's CDR3 is CASSYGSGANVLTF. CDR3 DNA: TGTGCCAGCAGTTACGGTTCTGGGGCCAACGTCCTGACTTTC.